The 17 T cell receptor beta chains below all came from one sample that was sequenced in a study of regulatory T cells in long-lasting Graves disease listed by TCRdb under 2021. The library was made by multiplex PCR. TCRdb shows the sequencer as Illumina HiSeq 4000. To build TCR beta libraries, CDR3 regions were amplified by Arm-PCR using iRepertoire HTBI primers. TCRdb cleaned the public reads at Q25 with fastp, built clones with MiXCR and kept in-frame beta chains. When rows share a CDR3 protein, they turn into one entry using the most common DNA and genes. The sample table lists around 430,000 distinct CDR3 sequences, 20% to 25% of them with a count of one. The top ten clones comprise approximately 14% of the sample. The time point label, read with the paper, signifies: persistent/refractory GD, antithyroid drugs over 5 years with positive TRAb. For both TCR sequencing and RNA sequencing, RNA was extracted from PBMCs in TRIzol.

The sequencing used peripheral blood mononuclear cells (PBMCs), collected when the disease was refractory, from a patient treated with antithyroid drugs. The source is a female donor with Graves disease.

This clonotype has at least ten counts. The chain carries TRBV20-1 and TRBJ1-1; perhaps TRBD1 as D (5 bases). Trimming pared 0 bases from V and 6 bases from J, leaving 14 bases between. The germline V gene encodes CDR1 DFQATT and CDR2 SNEGSKA (reference sequence). The CDR3 consists of 14 residues. The CDR3 bases are TGCAGTGCTAGAGATCGGGGCTTTGCAGCTGAAGCTTTCTTT. Amino acids: CSARDRGFAAEAFF.

The sample holds a few counts of this clonotype. The rearrangement links TRBV5-6 to TRBJ1-4, with a tentative D call TRBD1 (5 bases). The V end was cut by 4 bases, the J end by 4 bases, with 14 bases between. Looked up from germline, CDR1 is SGHDT and CDR2 is YYEEEE. The CDR3 totals 15 residues. The CDR3 protein is CASSLAGHLNEKLFF. The CDR3 DNA is TGTGCCAGCAGCCTTGCCGGACACCTTAATGAAAAACTGTTTTTT.

This clonotype was seen repeatedly, ten times or more. The chain employs TRBV6-1 and TRBJ1-2, with a weak D call TRBD1 (5 bases). V lost 8 bases and J lost 2, with 12 bases in between. The length of the CDR3 is 13 residues. Germline V CDR1 and CDR2: MNHNS, SASEGT. As DNA, the CDR3 is TGTGCCAGCTGTAGAGGGACCAACTATGGCTACACCTTC. As protein: CASCRGTNYGYTF.

CDR3 nucleotide sequence: TGTGCCAGCAGCTTGAGACCGCGCGGGGGGAGGAGCAATCAGCCCCAGCATTTT. It translates to CASSLRPRGGRSNQPQHF. The chain uses TRBV5-5 and TRBJ1-5; D possibly corresponds to TRBD1 (5 bases). V lost 1 base and J lost 1, with 18 bases in between. The CDR3 extends over 18 amino acids. Germline CDR1 SGHKS, CDR2 YYEKEE (reference sequence).

This clonotype has more than one count but fewer than ten. The rearrangement joins TRBV7-9 to TRBJ2-7; D uncertain. The CDR3 has 11 residues. The V and J ends lost 6 bases and 5 bases respectively, with 8 bases between them. Looked up from germline, CDR1 is SEHNR and CDR2 is FQNEAQ (reference sequence). CDR3 residues: CASRLTHEQYF. CDR3 DNA: TGTGCCAGCAGACTAACCCACGAGCAGTACTTC.

This chain joins TRBV4-2 and TRBJ1-5, with D possibly TRBD1 on 5 matching bases. Trimming shortened V by 0 bases and J by 6 bases, and 12 bases separated the two germline ends. The germline V gene encodes CDR1 LGHNA and CDR2 YNFKEQ. This CDR3 is 15 amino acids long. The CDR3 spells CASSQDDRGGQPQHF. CDR3 DNA: TGTGCCAGCAGCCAAGACGATAGGGGCGGTCAGCCCCAGCATTTT.

This clonotype was seen ten or more times. The V and J genes are TRBV28 and TRBJ2-2; no definite D call. The V gene lost 4 bases and the J gene lost 5 bases, with 5 bases spanning the gap. The CDR3 has 12 amino acids. The V gene's germline CDR1 is MDHEN and CDR2 SYDVKM. The CDR3 DNA follows: TGTGCCAGCAGTTCGACGACCGGGGAGCTGTTTTTT. Its protein product is CASSSTTGELFF.

This clonotype turned up a few times. Compared with germline, one end of the junction differs, possibly owing to a read error. The chain combines TRBV28 with TRBJ1-4, with 8 positions matching TRBD1. Germline V gene sequence: CDR1 MDHEN, CDR2 SYDVKM. The CDR3 is 15 amino acids. CDR3 region: CASSLTSGGYENLFF. The CDR3 coding sequence is TGTGCCAGCAGTTTAACGTCAGGGGGCTATGAAAACCTGTTTTTT.

In this sample, this clonotype turned up many times. The V gene is TRBV28, the J gene TRBJ2-3; a possible D gene is TRBD1 (6 bases). The CDR3 totals 13 residues. Germline V gene lookup returns CDR1 MDHEN and CDR2 SYDVKM. CDR3 amino acids: CASQGQGGYTQYF. The DNA of the CDR3 is TGTGCGAGCCAGGGGCAGGGCGGGTATACGCAGTATTTT.

This clonotype has ten or more counts. This sequence joins TRBV11-3 and TRBJ1-6; D unclear. Germline V gene sequence: CDR1 SGHNT, CDR2 YENEEA. Trimming pared 4 bases from V and 0 bases from J, leaving 4 bases between. This CDR3 region has 14 residues. The CDR3 DNA reads TGTGCCAGCAGCTCGAGCTCCTATAATTCACCCCTCCACTTT. Protein: CASSSSSYNSPLHF.

The chain links TRBV28 to TRBJ1-1; no clear D. The CDR3 length is 13 residues. The V gene's germline CDR1 is MDHEN and CDR2 SYDVKM. The germline V and J ends were trimmed by 8 bases and 5 bases, with 15 bases remaining between them. The CDR3 here is CASAKGWLTEAFF. Here the CDR3 DNA reads TGTGCCAGCGCTAAGGGTTGGTTAACTGAAGCTTTCTTT.

In this sample, this clonotype turned up many times. This chain joins TRBV28 and TRBJ2-7; TRBD1 aligns across 9 bases. The V gene's germline CDR1 is MDHEN and CDR2 SYDVKM. There are 17 residues in the CDR3. The junction had 13 bases not matched to a gene; V was cut back by 6 bases and J by 1 base. Here the CDR3 reads CASSQSEGTGPSYEQYF. DNA of the CDR3: TGTGCCAGCAGCCAAAGTGAGGGGACAGGGCCTTCCTACGAGCAGTACTTC.

The rearrangement uses TRBV20-1 and TRBJ2-7; 8 nucleotides agree with TRBD2. Trimming cost V 4 bases and J 2 bases; bases outside gene matches: 7. From germline, CDR1 is DFQATT and CDR2 SNEGSKA (reference sequence). The CDR3 extends over 14 amino acids. CDR3 sequence: CSAIEREQTYEQYF. DNA of the CDR3: TGCAGTGCTATCGAGCGGGAGCAAACCTACGAGCAGTACTTC.

This clonotype was counted ten times or more. This chain connects TRBV2 to TRBJ1-6; D is unresolved. The CDR3 covers 17 residues. Germline V gene data show CDR1 as SNHLY and CDR2 as FYNNEI. Trimming shortened V by 2 bases and J by 9 bases, and 20 bases separated the two germline ends. CDR3 residues: CASSERAWESLGSPLHF. CDR3 nucleotides: TGTGCCAGCAGTGAAAGGGCGTGGGAGTCGCTGGGTTCACCCCTCCACTTT. The whole variable domain, remainder taken from reference TRBV2 and TRBJ1-6, is EPEVTQTPSHQVTQMGQEVILRCVPISNHLYFYWYRQILGQKVEFLVSFYNNEISEKSEIFDDQFSVERPDGSNFTLKIRSTKLEDSAMYFCASSERAWESLGSPLHFGNGTRLTVT.

The chain has TRBV5-1 and TRBJ2-5; a possible D gene is TRBD2 (5 bases). This CDR3 comprises 14 residues. V lost 2 bases and J 3 bases, leaving 11 bases between the germline ends. Germline lookup yields CDR1 SGHRS and CDR2 YFSETQ. CDR3 sequence: CASSFLSGEETQYF. DNA of the CDR3: TGCGCCAGCAGCTTCCTATCCGGGGAAGAGACCCAGTACTTC.

This clonotype was counted ten times or more. The V call is TRBV2, the J call TRBJ1-6; D might be TRBD1 (5 bases). The CDR3 runs to 15 residues. Trimming removed 3 bases at V and 10 bases at J, with 16 bases between. The germline gives CDR1 SNHLY, CDR2 FYNNEI. CDR3 coding DNA: TGTGCCAGCAGTGACCCCCGGGGACGGCGGTCACCCCTCCACTTT. Its translation is CASSDPRGRRSPLHF. Based on the CDR3 plus reference TRBV2 and TRBJ1-6, the full variable domain is EPEVTQTPSHQVTQMGQEVILRCVPISNHLYFYWYRQILGQKVEFLVSFYNNEISEKSEIFDDQFSVERPDGSNFTLKIRSTKLEDSAMYFCASSDPRGRRSPLHFGNGTRLTVT.

The chain couples TRBV12-3 or TRBV12-4 to TRBJ2-3; a possible D gene is TRBD1 (5 bases). V was trimmed by 4 bases and J by 0 bases, leaving 17 bases between them. The CDR3 is made up of 17 amino acids. This CDR3 reads CASSSSRTPDSTDTQYF. As DNA, the CDR3 is TGTGCCAGCAGTTCCTCTAGGACACCAGATAGCACAGATACGCAGTATTTT.